This T cell receptor (beta chain) is drawn from a study of shared clonotypes between healthy human individuals. Across the whole study: Each donor had three CD4 naive, three CD4 memory, two CD8 naive and one CD8 memory plate. Findings and caveats of the study: Clonotypes which were not shared had lower generation probabilities than clonotypes that all four donors shared.

The CDR3 consists of 14 residues. Germline CDR1 is MNHEY and CDR2 is SVGAGI. J gave up 7 bases and V 6 bases, and 12 bases lay outside the gene matches. This clone was detected only a few times. Its target is unknown. Roughly 30,000 T cell genomes (approximately 0.2 ug DNA) went into each sorted-subset replicate. Libraries were prepared by immunoSEQ multiplex PCR; TCRdb keeps only in-frame clonotypes and omits some of them. The table includes about 2 million clones, 90% to 95% detected once. The donors, all of them Caucasian adults, lived in Nashville, Tennessee. The clonotype comes from a man younger than 35 in good health. The sequencing input was naive CD4+ T cells sorted from blood. Regarding subset: CD45RA+ positively selected. V is TRBV6-5 and J is TRBJ2-7; TRBD2 aligns across 7 bases. CDR3 sequence: CASRDLAALGEQYF. The CDR3 bases are TGTGCCAGCAGGGACCTAGCGGCCTTGGGAGAGCAGTACTTC.